What follows are 19 T cell receptor beta chains derived from one specimen sequenced in a study of control samples from healthy donors and cancer patients. Data came from immunoSEQ multiplex PCR; TCRdb stores just in-frame clones and leaves some out. Among over 30,000 clones listed, about 88% were seen once. Sequencing input: PBMCs. These receptors were taken from a woman in her thirties or forties with lung cancer.

The genes are TRBV5-4 and TRBJ1-2, with D possibly matching TRBD1 (6 bases). The CDR3 covers 15 residues. Trimming cost V 1 base and J 0 bases, with 10 bases left between them. Germline CDR1 and CDR2: SGHNT and YYREEE (reference sequence). The CDR3 DNA reads TGTGCCAGCAGCTTGAGCAGGGGATCTAACTATGGCTACACCTTC. This codes for CASSLSRGSNYGYTF.

The chain has TRBV30 and TRBJ1-6, with D possibly being TRBD1 (5 bases). The CDR3 is 16 amino acids. Deletions cut 4 bases from V and 8 bases from J, with 21 bases between. Germline V gene sequence: CDR1 GTSNPN, CDR2 SVGIG (reference sequence). The CDR3 DNA reads TGTGCCTGGATTTCCCGAGGGCAGGGAAGAGATTCACCCCTCCACTTT. This sequence encodes CAWISRGQGRDSPLHF.

The chain is built from TRBV5-4 and TRBJ2-1, with 7 positions matching TRBD2. V gave up 6 bases and J gave up 8 bases; unmatched junction bases: 8. The germline gives CDR1 SGHNT, CDR2 YYREEE (reference sequence). The CDR3 covers 13 residues. CDR3 sequence reads: CASTPPGRDEQFF. In DNA, the CDR3 is TGTGCCAGCACCCCTCCAGGGAGGGATGAGCAGTTCTTC.

This clone was seen just once. This rearrangement joins TRBV5-1 to TRBJ2-3; 10 positions match TRBD2. Germline values: CDR1 SGHRS, CDR2 YFSETQ. There are 17 residues in the CDR3. After removal of 0 bases from V and 0 bases from J, the junction contained 4 bases not matched to a gene. CDR3 sequence: CASSLVLAGASTDTQYF. CDR3 in DNA: TGCGCCAGCAGCTTGGTCCTAGCGGGGGCTAGCACAGATACGCAGTATTTT. Full variable domain (remainder filled in from reference TRBV5-1 and TRBJ2-3): KAGVTQTPRYLIKTRGQQVTLSCSPISGHRSVSWYQQTPGQGLQFLFEYFSETQRNKGNFPGRFSGRQFSNSRSEMNVSTLELGDSALYLCASSLVLAGASTDTQYFGPGTRLTVL.

The chain has TRBV3-1 (or the pseudogene TRBV3-2) and TRBJ2-3; TRBD1 might be the D (6 bases). Trimming shortened V by 2 bases and J by 2 bases, and 11 bases separated the two germline ends. CDR1 and CDR2 from the germline V gene are LGHDT and YNNKEL (reference sequence). The CDR3 is 15 residues long. DNA for the CDR3: TGTGCCAGCAGCCAATTACAGGGAAACACAGATACGCAGTATTTT. Its protein product is CASSQLQGNTDTQYF.

This clone was seen more than once but under ten times. V usage is TRBV5-5 and J usage is TRBJ2-7; 10 bases line up with TRBD1. V lost 4 bases to trimming and J lost 8 bases; unmatched junction nucleotides: 12. The CDR3 is 15 amino acids. Germline loops: CDR1 SGHKS, CDR2 YYEKEE (reference sequence). For the CDR3, the DNA is TGTGCCAGCAGCCAACGATCGACAGGGGGCGAGAAGCAGTACTTC. Translation gives CASSQRSTGGEKQYF.

This clone was detected a few times. This sequence joins TRBV4-2 and TRBJ2-6, with a possible D match to TRBD1 (6 bases). The CDR3 is 17 residues long. V lost 2 bases and J lost 0, with 11 bases in between. Per germline, CDR1 LGHNA and CDR2 YNFKEQ. DNA of the CDR3: TGTGCCAGCAGCCAAAAAGGGGACATCTCTGGGGCCAACGTCCTGACTTTC. This translates into CASSQKGDISGANVLTF.

The gene calls are TRBV12-2 and TRBJ2-1; the table's D call, TRBD2, has no DNA check behind it. TRBV12-2 is termed a pseudogene. The CDR3 is made up of 16 amino acids. The chain's CDR3 is CASRCQRGPSYNEQFF. In DNA form, the CDR3 reads TGTGCAAGTCGCTGCCAGCGGGGGCCTTCCTACAATGAGCAGTTCTTC.

The gene calls are TRBV6-4 and TRBJ2-2; TRBD1 or TRBD2 may be the D gene (5 bases each). The CDR3 extends over 14 amino acids. Germline V lookup: CDR1 MRHNA, CDR2 SNTAGT. The ends were cut back, 3 bases at V and 6 bases at J, with 11 bases in the middle. Written as DNA, the CDR3 is TGTGCCAGCAGTGAGGGACCGCAATCCGGGGAGCTGTTTTTT. It translates to CASSEGPQSGELFF.

The chain recombines TRBV5-4 with TRBJ1-1; D not resolved. Germline CDR1 reads SGHNT; CDR2 reads YYREEE (reference sequence). V lost 4 bases to trimming and J lost 3 bases, with 19 bases between them. The CDR3 totals 16 residues. CDR3 in amino acids: CASSPVPMGWDTEAFF. In DNA, the CDR3 is TGTGCCAGCAGCCCCGTACCGATGGGATGGGACACTGAAGCTTTCTTT.

The chain combines TRBV2 with TRBJ1-2, with D perhaps TRBD1 (6 bases). Per the germline V gene, CDR1 is SNHLY and CDR2 is FYNNEI. The CDR3 covers 13 residues. The V and J ends lost 1 base and 3 bases respectively, with 6 bases between them. The CDR3 sequence is CASSEGTDYGYTF. The DNA of the CDR3 is TGTGCCAGCAGTGAAGGGACAGACTATGGCTACACCTTC.

The J gene is TRBJ1-2, the V gene TRBV19; D remains ambiguous. The CDR3 is 16 residues long. V was clipped by 7 bases and J by 4 bases, with 22 bases between them. Germline CDR1 LNHDA, CDR2 SQIVND (reference sequence). CDR3 loop: CASTFYLGLSGYGYTF. DNA for the CDR3: TGTGCCAGTACGTTTTATCTCGGGCTGTCGGGCTATGGCTACACCTTC.

This clone showed up just a few times. The rearrangement joins TRBV27 to TRBJ2-2; tentatively, D is TRBD1 (5 bases). The CDR3 runs to 14 residues. Germline assignment: CDR1 MNHEY and CDR2 SMNVEV (reference sequence). The V gene lost 7 bases and the J gene lost 6 bases, with 15 bases spanning the gap. The CDR3 DNA follows: TGTGCCAGCACCTCTACAGGTTTTGCCGGGGAGCTGTTTTTT. It is translated as CASTSTGFAGELFF.

The chain links TRBV6-5 to TRBJ2-1; D call uncertain. This CDR3 region has 16 residues. The germline CDR1 and CDR2 sequences are MNHEY and SVGAGI. The V and J ends lost 0 bases and 0 bases respectively, with 9 bases between them. CDR3 protein: CASSYSVGSSYNEQFF. The CDR3 DNA follows: TGTGCCAGCAGTTACTCGGTTGGCTCCTCCTACAATGAGCAGTTCTTC.

The chain joins TRBV14 to TRBJ2-1, with 7 bases lining up with TRBD2. V shed 1 base, J shed 8 bases, and the junction held 11 bases outside the gene matches. The CDR3 has 16 residues. Germline V gene lookup returns CDR1 SGHDN and CDR2 FVKESK. CDR3 loop: CASSQVAGRGGDEQFF. CDR3 in DNA: TGTGCCAGCAGCCAAGTTGCTGGGCGGGGAGGGGATGAGCAGTTCTTC.

The chain joins TRBV27 to TRBJ2-2, with D perhaps TRBD2 (7 bases). The CDR3 extends over 15 amino acids. Trimming took off 9 bases at V and 0 bases at J, with 14 bases between the two ends. The germline CDR1 and CDR2 sequences are MNHEY and SMNVEV (reference sequence). CDR3 DNA: TGTGCCAGTTCCCCGCGGGGGCCGAACACCGGGGAGCTGTTTTTT. Translation: CASSPRGPNTGELFF.

This clone was observed a few times. J is TRBJ1-3 and V is TRBV11-3; no firm D call. Per the germline V gene, CDR1 is SGHNT and CDR2 is YENEEA. The V and J ends lost 0 bases and 0 bases respectively, with 15 bases between them. The CDR3 is made up of 18 amino acids. In DNA form, the CDR3 reads TGTGCCAGCAGCTTAGAAGTTGGGCTCCAACCCTCTGGAAACACCATATATTTT. Translating gives CASSLEVGLQPSGNTIYF.

The V gene is TRBV4-1, the J gene TRBJ2-5; 13 nucleotides match TRBD2. Germline V CDR1 and CDR2: MGHRA, YSYEKL. Trimming cost V 3 bases and J 4 bases; bases outside gene matches: 8. This CDR3 is built from 17 residues. The CDR3: CASSQGLAGIWGETQYF. Written as DNA, the CDR3 is TGCGCCAGCAGCCAGGGACTAGCGGGGATCTGGGGAGAGACCCAGTACTTC.

This chain links TRBV7-9 with TRBJ1-4, with 7 bases aligning to TRBD1. The junction had 6 bases not matched to a gene; V was cut back by 5 bases and J by 0 bases. Germline V gene data show CDR1 as SEHNR and CDR2 as FQNEAQ (reference sequence). This CDR3 has 16 residues. The CDR3 sequence is CASSLGTVTTNEKLFF. The CDR3 DNA reads TGTGCCAGCAGCCTGGGGACAGTTACAACTAATGAAAAACTGTTTTTT.